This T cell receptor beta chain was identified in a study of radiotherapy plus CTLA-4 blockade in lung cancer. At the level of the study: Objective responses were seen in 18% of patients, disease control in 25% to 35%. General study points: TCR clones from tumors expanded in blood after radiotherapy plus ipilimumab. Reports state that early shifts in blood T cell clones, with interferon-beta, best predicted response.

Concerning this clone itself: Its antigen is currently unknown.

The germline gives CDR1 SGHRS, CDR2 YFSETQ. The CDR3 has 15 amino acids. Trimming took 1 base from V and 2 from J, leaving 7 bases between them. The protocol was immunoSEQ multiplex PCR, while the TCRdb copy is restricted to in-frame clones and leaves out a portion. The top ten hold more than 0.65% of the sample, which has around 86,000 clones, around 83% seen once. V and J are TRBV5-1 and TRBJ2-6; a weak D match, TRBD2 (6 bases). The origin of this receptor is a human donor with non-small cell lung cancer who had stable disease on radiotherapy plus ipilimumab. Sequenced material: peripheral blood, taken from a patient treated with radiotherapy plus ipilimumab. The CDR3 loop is CASSLRRAGANVLTF. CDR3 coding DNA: TGCGCCAGCAGCTTGCGGAGGGCTGGGGCCAACGTCCTGACTTTC.